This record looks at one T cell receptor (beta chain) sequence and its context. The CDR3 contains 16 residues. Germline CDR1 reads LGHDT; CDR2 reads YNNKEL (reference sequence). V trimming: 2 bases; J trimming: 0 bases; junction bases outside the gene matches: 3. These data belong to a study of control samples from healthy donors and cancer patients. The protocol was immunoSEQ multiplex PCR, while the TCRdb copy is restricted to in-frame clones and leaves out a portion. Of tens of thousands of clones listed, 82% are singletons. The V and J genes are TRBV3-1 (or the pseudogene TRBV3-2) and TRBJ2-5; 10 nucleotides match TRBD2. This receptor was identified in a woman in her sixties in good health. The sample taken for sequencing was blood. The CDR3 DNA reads TGTGCCAGCAGCCAAAGGACTAGCGGATACCAAGAGACCCAGTACTTC. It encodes CASSQRTSGYQETQYF.